The present T cell receptor beta chain was sequenced within a study of T cells after yellow fever vaccination. V was clipped by 1 base and J by 5 bases, with 21 bases between them. This CDR3 is built from 17 residues. Per the germline V gene, CDR1 is LGHNA and CDR2 is YNFKEQ. Researchers made TCR cDNA using 5'RACE template switching, and this step added a universal primer site and UMIs. TCRdb itself ran the 5' RACE reads through MiXCR, one entry per CDR3 protein. The profile shows around 310,000 distinct CDR3 sequences, about 4.5% of them singletons. Study-level results: Sorted repertoires could include abundant contaminating clonotypes from bulk cells.

This clonotype was counted at least ten times. The target antigen is unknown. The input for sequencing was PBMCs, taken 15 days after the yellow fever booster vaccination. This receptor was identified in a man between 18 and 35 years old who received the YFV17D yellow fever vaccine. The V and J genes are TRBV4-2 and TRBJ2-7, with D possibly TRBD2 on 5 matching bases. In DNA form, the CDR3 reads TGTGCCAGCAGCCAAGGGGATCGGAGTCGGGGAAGTCACGAGCAGTACTTC. Translated, it gives CASSQGDRSRGSHEQYF.